The present T cell receptor (beta chain) was sequenced within a study of identical twins. V dropped 2 bases and J dropped 0 bases, with 12 bases sitting between them. The germline gives CDR1 SGHRS, CDR2 YFSETQ. The CDR3 runs to 16 residues. From the 5' RACE reads, TCRdb called clonotypes with MiXCR, one entry per CDR3 protein. The sample yields approximately 210,000 distinct CDR3 sequences, 15% seen once. This clonotype appeared many times. Its antigen is not known. Study results and limitations: Modelling approaches yielded underestimates of out-of-frame TCR alpha sharing between monozygotic twins.

These data also formed part of another study, on T cells expressing NK-cell markers. That study reports: Serological testing identified most of the eight sequenced donors as HCMV-seropositive and one as seronegative. The CD3+CD56-NKG2C+ fraction was also led by these clonotypes in several donors.

The chain is built from TRBV5-1 and TRBJ2-1, with a weak D call TRBD2 (5 bases). The TCR was taken from a woman younger than 30 in good health. Sequenced input: CD8+ T cells sorted from blood. The CDR3 reads CASSLPSRSSYNEQFF. CDR3 in DNA: TGCGCCAGCAGCTTACCTAGCAGGAGCTCCTACAATGAGCAGTTCTTC.